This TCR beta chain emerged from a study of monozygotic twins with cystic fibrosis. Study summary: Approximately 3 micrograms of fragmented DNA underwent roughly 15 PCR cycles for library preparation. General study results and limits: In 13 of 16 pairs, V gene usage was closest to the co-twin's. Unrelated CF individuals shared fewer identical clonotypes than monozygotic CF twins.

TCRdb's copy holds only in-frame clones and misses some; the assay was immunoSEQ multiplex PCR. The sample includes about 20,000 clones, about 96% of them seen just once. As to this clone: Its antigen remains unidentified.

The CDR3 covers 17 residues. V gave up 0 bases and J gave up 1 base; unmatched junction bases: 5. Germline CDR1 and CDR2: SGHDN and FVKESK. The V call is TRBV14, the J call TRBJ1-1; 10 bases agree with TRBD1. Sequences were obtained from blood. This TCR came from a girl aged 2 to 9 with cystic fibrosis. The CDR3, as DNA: TGTGCCAGCAGCCAAGAATTCAGGACAGGGGGGAACACTGAAGCTTTCTTT. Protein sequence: CASSQEFRTGGNTEAFF. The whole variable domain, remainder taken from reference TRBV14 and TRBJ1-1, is EAGVTQFPSHSVIEKGQTVTLRCDPISGHDNLYWYRRVMGKEIKFLLHFVKESKQDESGMPNNRFLAERTGGTYSTLKVQPAELEDSGVYFCASSQEFRTGGNTEAFFGQGTRLTVV.